The 8 T cell receptor beta chains below all came from one sample that was sequenced in a study of blood T cell repertoires in COVID-19. Sequenced by immunoSEQ multiplex PCR; TCRdb stores in-frame clones only, minus some. The table lists about 62,000 clones, 76% of them singletons. Material for sequencing was peripheral blood. These TCRs come from a woman aged 45-60 years with active or convalescent COVID-19.

This chain links TRBV6-2 or TRBV6-3 with TRBJ2-1, with TRBD2 as a possible D gene (6 bases). With 3 bases removed from V and 0 bases from J, the gap between germline ends came to 9 bases. The CDR3 runs 15 residues. Germline CDR1 reads MNHEY; CDR2 reads SVGEGT. The CDR3 loop is CASSYKAGSYNEQFF. CDR3 in DNA: TGTGCCAGCAGTTATAAAGCGGGCTCCTACAATGAGCAGTTCTTC.

The gene calls are TRBV7-2 and TRBJ2-7; D perhaps matches TRBD2 (6 bases). Trimming removed 2 bases at V and 3 bases at J, with 14 bases between. The CDR3 runs 15 residues. The germline gives CDR1 SGHTA, CDR2 FQGNSA. The CDR3 bases are TGTGCCAGCAGCTTAATTAGCGGCCTAAGCTACGAGCAGTACTTC. It translates to CASSLISGLSYEQYF. The entire variable domain, with the rest obtained from reference TRBV7-2 and TRBJ2-7, is as follows: GAGVSQSPSNKVTEKGKDVELRCDPISGHTALYWYRQSLGQGLEFLIYFQGNSAPDKSGLPSDRFSAERTGGSVSTLTIQRTQQEDSAVYLCASSLISGLSYEQYFGPGTRLTVT.

This clone has more than one count but fewer than ten. The chain's CDR3 is CASSESKLEVLSISQWKWDEQFF. CDR3 in DNA: TGCGCCAGCAGTGAGTCGAAGTTGGAGGTCCTTTCCATATCTCAGTGGAAGTGGGATGAGCAGTTCTTC. The chain is built from TRBV10-1 and TRBJ2-1; the D gene is possibly TRBD2 (5 bases). CDR1 is WNHNN and CDR2 is SYGVQD in the germline V gene (reference sequence). V lost 0 bases and J lost 8, with 38 bases in between. The CDR3 extends over 23 amino acids.

This chain connects TRBV7-3 to TRBJ2-2, with TRBD2 as a possible D gene (5 bases). Germline CDR1 is SGHTA and CDR2 is FQGTGA. The CDR3 contains 14 residues. V was shortened by 5 bases and J by 6 bases, with 13 bases between the two germline ends. The CDR3 region has the DNA TGTGCCAGCAGCCTTAGGGCAGCGGCCGGGGAGCTGTTTTTT. Translated, it gives CASSLRAAAGELFF.

The CDR3 region has the DNA TGTGCCAGCAGTCCAAACACAGGATGGACCGGGGAGCTGTTTTTT. As protein: CASSPNTGWTGELFF. V gene TRBV6-5 combines with J gene TRBJ2-2, with D perhaps matching TRBD1 (5 bases). The CDR3 spans 15 residues. Germline V lookup: CDR1 MNHEY, CDR2 SVGAGI. With 5 bases removed from V and 5 bases from J, the gap between germline ends came to 15 bases.

This clone has a handful of counts. V is TRBV7-3 and J is TRBJ1-2, with a tentative D call TRBD1 (6 bases). V was clipped by 5 bases and J by 7 bases, with 23 bases between them. This CDR3 has 16 residues. Germline lookup yields CDR1 SGHTA and CDR2 FQGTGA. CDR3 loop: CASSPSDTGSRGGYTF. DNA for the CDR3: TGTGCCAGCAGCCCGAGCGATACAGGGAGTCGGGGTGGCTACACCTTC.

V and J are TRBV28 and TRBJ2-3, with TRBD2 as a possible D gene (6 bases). Germline CDR1 MDHEN, CDR2 SYDVKM. The CDR3 runs 15 residues. Between the trimmed V and J ends, which lost 7 bases and 3 bases, there was a span of 17 bases. CDR3 in DNA: TGTGCCAGCATGGCGCGTGAGGGAGGAACAGATACGCAGTATTTT. Amino acid sequence: CASMAREGGTDTQYF.

This clone was observed a handful of times. The V gene is TRBV7-2, the J gene TRBJ1-2; 8 bases align to TRBD1. CDR1 SGHTA and CDR2 FQGNSA come from the germline V gene. V lost 3 bases, J lost 6 bases, and 6 bases stayed unmatched. This CDR3 contains 14 residues. CDR3 protein: CASSFRGQGHGYTF. In DNA, the CDR3 is TGTGCCAGCAGCTTTCGTGGACAGGGTCATGGCTACACCTTC.